The rows below give T cell receptor beta chains drawn from one sample of a study of blood T cell repertoires in COVID-19. Repertoires were generated with immunoSEQ multiplex PCR, while TCRdb's copy carries only in-frame clones and drops some. Of about 130,000 clones in the sample, 80% to 90% were seen once. Sample: PBMCs or T cells enriched from blood (not recorded which). These receptors were taken from a woman in her fifties or sixties who had recovered from COVID-19. The CDR3 runs from the conserved cysteine through the conserved F or W. D genes are given only for firm matches. Clone sizes are given selectively: once, few, many, or a class where the clone is expanded.

TRBV7-9	TRBJ2-7	.	.	TGTGCCAGCAGCTTAGGTCTAAACGAGCAGTACTTC	CASSLGLNEQYF
TRBV6-1	TRBJ1-2	.	.	TGTGCCAGCAGTGCCTATTGGACAGCGTCTAACTATGGCTACACCTTC	CASSAYWTASNYGYTF
TRBV7-2	TRBJ1-2	.	.	TGTGCCATCCTGGTCCGTCGGTCAGCGCACTGGGGCTACACCTTC	CAILVRRSAHWGYTF
TRBV15	TRBJ2-2	.	.	TGTGCCACCAGCAGAGATAGGGCACTTGGGGCACCGAACACCGGGGAGCTGTTTTTT	CATSRDRALGAPNTGELFF
TRBV10-1	TRBJ2-1	TRBD2	few	TGCGCCAGCAGTTCAGCGGGGGGGACCTACAATGAGCAGTTCTTC	CASSSAGGTYNEQFF
TRBV6-5	TRBJ1-5	.	.	TGTGCCAGCAGTACGTCACAGGGTCAGCCCCAGCATTTT	CASSTSQGQPQHF
TRBV7-9	TRBJ2-5	.	.	TGTGCCAGCAGCTTTCAGCGGACGTGGGGGCTTCAAGAGACCCAGTACTTC	CASSFQRTWGLQETQYF
TRBV7-2	TRBJ1-1	.	.	TGTGCCAGCAGCTCACAACCCAGGGAGAACACTGAAGCTTTCTTT	CASSSQPRENTEAFF
TRBV2	TRBJ1-2	.	.	TGTGCCAGCAGTGAACGGGGGACCCATAACTATGGCTACACCTTC	CASSERGTHNYGYTF
TRBV29-1	TRBJ1-2	TRBD1	.	TGCAGCGTTGCCCTGGGACAGGGAAGAGAAAGCTATGGCTACACCTTC	CSVALGQGRESYGYTF
TRBV3-1/TRBV3-2	TRBJ2-3	.	.	TGTGCCAGCAGCCAAGCCGGGAGAAGCGATACGCAGTATTTT	CASSQAGRSDTQYF
TRBV4-1	TRBJ2-3	TRBD2	.	TGCGCCAGCAGCCAAGGACTAGCGGGGGGGTTGGATACGCAGTATTTT	CASSQGLAGGLDTQYF
TRBV27	TRBJ2-5	.	few	TGTGCCAGCAGTTTTTTAGACCAAGAGACCCAGTACTTC	CASSFLDQETQYF
TRBV12-3/TRBV12-4	TRBJ1-2	.	.	TGTGCCAGCAGTTTTGAGGGAGTCTATGGCTACACCTTC	CASSFEGVYGYTF
TRBV19	TRBJ2-3	.	.	TGTGCCAGTAGTACGTTCGGAGTCCAGAGGGATACGCAGTATTTT	CASSTFGVQRDTQYF
TRBV15	TRBJ1-3	TRBD1	few	TGTGCCACCAGCAGAGACAGGGGGCCTGGAAACACCATATATTTT	CATSRDRGPGNTIYF
TRBV6-1	TRBJ2-5	.	.	TGTGCCAGCAGTGAAAGAGTAGAGACCCAGTACTTC	CASSERVETQYF
TRBV2	TRBJ2-5	.	.	TGTGCCAGCAGTCCTCGGGAAGGACAAGAGACCCAGTACTTC	CASSPREGQETQYF
TRBV10-3	TRBJ2-3	TRBD2	once	TGTGCCATCTCGGGCGGGGGAGGTAGCACAGATACGCAGTATTTT	CAISGGGGSTDTQYF
TRBV19	TRBJ2-2	.	.	TGTGCCAGTAGTTCCGTGGGGCCGAACACCGGGGAGCTGTTTTTT	CASSSVGPNTGELFF
TRBV19	TRBJ1-3	TRBD1	.	TGTGCCAGTAGTTGGGACAGAACTGGAAACACCATATATTTT	CASSWDRTGNTIYF
TRBV2	TRBJ1-2	.	.	TGTGCCAGCAGTCCTCAGGGTGGGGGCCGCTATGGCTACACCTTC	CASSPQGGGRYGYTF
TRBV19	TRBJ2-7	.	.	TGTGCCAGTAGTATATTTGCAGGATCTTCCTACGAGCAGTACTTC	CASSIFAGSSYEQYF
TRBV6-5	TRBJ2-6	TRBD2	.	TGTGCCACCGCCCTGGGGGGGTTGGCCAACGTCCTGACTTTC	CATALGGLANVLTF
TRBV3-1/TRBV3-2	TRBJ2-1	.	.	TGTGCCAGCAGCAGGGGGGGAGTCTCCTACAATGAGCAGTTCTTC	CASSRGGVSYNEQFF
TRBV25-1	TRBJ1-2	TRBD1	.	TGTGCCAGCAGTGAAACAGGGGACTATGGCTACACCTTC	CASSETGDYGYTF
TRBV9	TRBJ2-5	TRBD1	.	TGTGCCAGCAGCGTAGGGACAGGGGGAGGGCAAGAGACCCAGTACTTC	CASSVGTGGGQETQYF
TRBV9	TRBJ1-2	TRBD1	.	TGTGCCAGCAGCGTAGCTACGAGGACAGGCCCCTCTGGCTACACCTTC	CASSVATRTGPSGYTF
TRBV3-1/TRBV3-2	TRBJ2-1	TRBD2	.	TGTGCCAGCAGCCCAGGACTAGCGGGAGAGCAGTTCTTC	CASSPGLAGEQFF
TRBV29-1	TRBJ2-6	.	.	TGCAGCGTTGCCGGGGCTGGGGCCAACGTCCTGACTTTC	CSVAGAGANVLTF
TRBV6-2/TRBV6-3	TRBJ2-3	TRBD2	.	TGTGCCAGCAGTTACGATACTAGCGGCACAGATACGCAGTATTTT	CASSYDTSGTDTQYF
TRBV5-1	TRBJ1-2	TRBD1	.	TGCGCCAGCAGCGGAGGGACAGGGGTGGGAGGCTACACCTTC	CASSGGTGVGGYTF
TRBV3-1/TRBV3-2	TRBJ1-3	.	once	TGTGCCAGCAGCTTCAGCGGGGAAAACACCATATATTTT	CASSFSGENTIYF
TRBV13	TRBJ2-1	.	.	TGTGCCAGCAGCTTCGACAATGAGCAGTTCTTC	CASSFDNEQFF
TRBV10-1	TRBJ1-1	.	.	TGCGCCAGCAGTGAGTACAGGTCAAACACTGAAGCTTTCTTT	CASSEYRSNTEAFF
TRBV30	TRBJ1-6	TRBD1	.	TGTGCCTGGAGTTGGACAGGGGGCGATTCACCCCTCCACTTT	CAWSWTGGDSPLHF
TRBV30	TRBJ2-3	.	.	TGTGCCTGGAGTGGGGGGGACCTGGATACGCAGTATTTT	CAWSGGDLDTQYF
TRBV9	TRBJ2-5	TRBD2	.	TGTGCCAGCAGCATAGCGGGGGGGCAAGAGACCCAGTACTTC	CASSIAGGQETQYF
TRBV24-1	TRBJ1-2	TRBD1	.	TGTGCCACCAGTGAACCAGGACAGGGTCTTAACTATGGCTACACCTTC	CATSEPGQGLNYGYTF
TRBV2	TRBJ1-6	.	.	TGTGCCAGCAGTGAGGACGGGAGGGGTTCACCCCTCCACTTT	CASSEDGRGSPLHF
TRBV9	TRBJ2-5	.	.	TGTGCCAGCAGCGTCGGTCTCGCGAGGGCCGGGGAGACCCAGTACTTC	CASSVGLARAGETQYF
TRBV7-6	TRBJ1-3	.	.	TGTGCCAGCAGCCCCCAAGGGACATACGCTGGAAACACCATATATTTT	CASSPQGTYAGNTIYF
TRBV10-3	TRBJ2-2	.	.	TGTGCCACCCACGGGAGCGACACCGGGGAGCTGTTTTTT	CATHGSDTGELFF
TRBV7-9	TRBJ2-1	TRBD1	.	TGTGCCAGCAGTACTACCTATGGGCAGGGGGTTATAGGAAATGAGCAGTTCTTC	CASSTTYGQGVIGNEQFF
TRBV7-2	TRBJ1-3	.	few	TGTGCCAGCAGCTTAGTTTGGGGGGCTGGAAACACCATATATTTT	CASSLVWGAGNTIYF
TRBV5-1	TRBJ2-3	.	.	TGCGCCAGCAGCCCCCAAGGGGGGGCTAGAGATACGCAGTATTTT	CASSPQGGARDTQYF
TRBV5-1	TRBJ1-1	.	.	TGCGCCAGCAGCTTGGGCCGAGGGAACACTGAAGCTTTCTTT	CASSLGRGNTEAFF
TRBV30	TRBJ1-2	TRBD1	.	TGTGCCTGGAGAGTAGGGGGCGACTATGGCTACACCTTC	CAWRVGGDYGYTF
TRBV28	TRBJ2-1	TRBD2	.	TGTGCCAGCAGGTCGGCCCGGGGGGGCGTCAATGAGCAGTTCTTC	CASRSARGGVNEQFF
TRBV11-2	TRBJ2-5	TRBD2	.	TGTGCCAGCAGCTCGAAGCGGGGCCTGATTGGGGAGACCCAGTACTTC	CASSSKRGLIGETQYF
TRBV10-3	TRBJ2-3	.	few	TGTGCCATCAGCACCGGCAACAGTAACACAGATACGCAGTATTTT	CAISTGNSNTDTQYF
TRBV29-1	TRBJ2-1	.	.	TGCAGCGTTGTGCAGAAATTCGATGAGCAGTTCTTC	CSVVQKFDEQFF
TRBV9	TRBJ2-1	TRBD2	.	TGTGCCAGCAGCGGGGGGAGGGCAGGGAGACGGAATGAGCAGTTCTTC	CASSGGRAGRRNEQFF